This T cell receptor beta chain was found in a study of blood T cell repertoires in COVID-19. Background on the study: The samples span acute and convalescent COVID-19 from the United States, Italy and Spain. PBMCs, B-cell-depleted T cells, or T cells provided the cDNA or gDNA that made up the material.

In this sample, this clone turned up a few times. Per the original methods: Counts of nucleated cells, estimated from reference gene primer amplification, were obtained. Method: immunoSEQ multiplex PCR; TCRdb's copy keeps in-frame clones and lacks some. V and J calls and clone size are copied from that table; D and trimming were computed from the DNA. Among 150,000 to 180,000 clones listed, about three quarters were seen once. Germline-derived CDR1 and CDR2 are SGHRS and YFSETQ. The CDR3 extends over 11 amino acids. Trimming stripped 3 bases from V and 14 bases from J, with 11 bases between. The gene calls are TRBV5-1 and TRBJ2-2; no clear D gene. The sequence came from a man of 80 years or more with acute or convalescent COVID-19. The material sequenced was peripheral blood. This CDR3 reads CASSYSNSLFF. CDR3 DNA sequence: TGCGCCAGCAGCTACAGTAATTCTCTGTTTTTT.